This TCR beta chain appears in the sequencing data of a study of beta chain features in type 1 diabetes. Notes on the study in general: Significant though moderate, a shortening of TCRB CDR3s appeared in all four CD4+ subsets of Type 1 diabetes patients.

Cells sorted by CD45RO/CCR7/CD25/CD127/CD95/CD27 comprised CD4+ naive, central memory, regulatory and stem cell-like memory cells. This clone came up a few times. Its specificity is unknown. What was sequenced were expressed TCRB transcripts, since all of the isolated RNA had been reverse transcribed. Method: immunoSEQ multiplex PCR; TCRdb's copy keeps in-frame clones and lacks some. The sample includes hundreds of thousands of clones, 15% to 19% of them seen just once. Material: naive CD4+ T cells from blood. This TCR was recovered from a man aged 18-30 years in good health.

The DNA for the CDR3 is TGCGCCAGCAGCCAGAGAGCACAAGGGGGAATTAACTATGGCTACACCTTC. It specifies CASSQRAQGGINYGYTF. The chain is built from TRBV4-1 and TRBJ1-2, with D possibly TRBD1 on 6 matching bases. The CDR3 extends over 17 amino acids. Germline values: CDR1 MGHRA, CDR2 YSYEKL. V shed 3 bases and J shed 1 base, with 18 bases lying between them.